Listed below are T cell receptor beta chains from one sample, sequenced in a study of HIV-infected patients and healthy controls. TCRdb re-derived calls from the 5' RACE reads in MiXCR, one entry per CDR3 protein. This sample has approximately 67,000 distinct CDR3 sequences, with about 17% found just once. Sequencing was performed on CD4+ T cells from blood. All receptors come from a human donor in good health. CDR3s include the opening cysteine and the closing phenylalanine or tryptophan. D genes are given only for firm matches. Part of the rows lack a size; the others show once, few, many or a class for expanded clones.

D gene	J gene	clone size	V gene	CDR3 DNA	CDR3 protein
.	TRBJ1-5	.	TRBV30	TGTGCCTGGAGTTTTAGCAATCAGCCCCAGCATTTT	CAWSFSNQPQHF
.	TRBJ1-1	few	TRBV5-6	TGTGCCAGCAGCCGTGCATTGCTAACCCAGGGCGCGAGAGGAAACACTGAAGCTTTCTTT	CASSRALLTQGARGNTEAFF
.	TRBJ2-3	.	TRBV5-1	TGCGCCAGCAGCTTGGATGAAAGCACAGATACGCAGTATTTT	CASSLDESTDTQYF
TRBD2	TRBJ2-1	.	TRBV5-1	TGCGCCAGCAGCTTCGCTTCGGCGGGGGGGGGAAATGAGCAGTTCTTC	CASSFASAGGGNEQFF
.	TRBJ2-1	few	TRBV7-2	TGTGCCAGCAGACACCAGGGCGGCGGGGTACTACATGAGCAGTTCTTC	CASRHQGGGVLHEQFF
TRBD1	TRBJ1-5	.	TRBV20-1	TGCAGTGCGCCCACCGGGACAGGGATCAATCAGCCCCAGCATTTT	CSAPTGTGINQPQHF
.	TRBJ1-3	few	TRBV7-2	TGTGCCAGCAGCTTCAGGGTTGGGTCCACTCCTAGGGGGTTAACGGTATTCTCTGGAAACACCATATATTTT	CASSFRVGSTPRGLTVFSGNTIYF
TRBD1	TRBJ2-1	few	TRBV20-1	TGCAGTGCTAAACCGGGACAGTTTGATGAGCAGTTCTTC	CSAKPGQFDEQFF
.	TRBJ2-1	many	TRBV6-6	TGTGCCAGCAGCCTGGGGGCCCGAGGGAATGAGCAGTTCTTC	CASSLGARGNEQFF
.	TRBJ2-3	.	TRBV19	TGTGCCAGCGGACAGAACTCTGATACGCAGTATTTT	CASGQNSDTQYF
TRBD2	TRBJ2-3	few	TRBV29-1	TGCAGCGGAGTAGCGGGAGGGCTCGGGGATACGCAGTATTTT	CSGVAGGLGDTQYF
.	TRBJ1-1	once	TRBV14	TGTGCCAGCAGCCGTCACAGGGAGAACACTGAAGCTTTCTTT	CASSRHRENTEAFF
.	TRBJ2-7	.	TRBV7-2	TGTGCCAGCAGCTTAGGATCGCGGGGGCCGGGCTACGAGCAGTACTTC	CASSLGSRGPGYEQYF
TRBD2	TRBJ2-1	.	TRBV7-8	TGTGCCAGCAGCTTAGGACTAGCCATAGTGGGGGGTGGGAATGAGCAGTTCTTC	CASSLGLAIVGGGNEQFF
.	TRBJ2-5	few	TRBV18	TGTGCCAGCTCACCTCAAACATTAATCCAAGAGACCCAGTACTTC	CASSPQTLIQETQYF
.	TRBJ2-5	few	TRBV4-2	TGTGCCAGCAGCCAACCCGGGACGGGCCAAGAGACCCAGTACTTC	CASSQPGTGQETQYF
.	TRBJ1-4	.	TRBV7-3	TGTGCCAGCAGCCCTGGACCCGGATCGGGTGAAAAACTGTTTTTT	CASSPGPGSGEKLFF
TRBD1	TRBJ1-2	.	TRBV10-3	TGTGCCATCAGCGATCCAGGGGGCGCGGTGTATGGCTACACCTTC	CAISDPGGAVYGYTF
.	TRBJ1-6	.	TRBV7-2	TGTGCCACCAGGGCAGGGGTATATTCACCCCTCCACTTT	CATRAGVYSPLHF
TRBD1	TRBJ1-2	.	TRBV12-3/TRBV12-4	TGTGCCAGCAGTCGACAGGGTAACTATGGCTACACCTTC	CASSRQGNYGYTF
.	TRBJ1-1	.	TRBV29-1	TGCAGCATCTCCCTAGGGGTTTTTGCCACTGAAGCTTTCTTT	CSISLGVFATEAFF
.	TRBJ2-3	few	TRBV30	TGTGCCTGGAGTGTAGCGAATACGCAGTATTTT	CAWSVANTQYF
TRBD2	TRBJ2-1	.	TRBV20-1	TGCAGTGCCACTAGCGGGAGGGCCACTAGTGAGCAGTTCTTC	CSATSGRATSEQFF
.	TRBJ2-1	many	TRBV12-3/TRBV12-4	TGTGCCAGCAGTTTAGTCAATCTAGAGCAGTTCTTC	CASSLVNLEQFF
TRBD2	TRBJ2-5	.	TRBV29-1	TGCAGCGTTGGTCTAGCGGGAGGATGGGGAGAGACCCAGTACTTC	CSVGLAGGWGETQYF
TRBD2	TRBJ2-3	once	TRBV30	TGTGCCCTCGTGACTAGCGGGAGCGCAGATACGCAGTATTTT	CALVTSGSADTQYF
TRBD1	TRBJ2-7	many	TRBV20-1	TGCAGTGTGCGAGGACAGGGCTACTACGAGCAGTACTTC	CSVRGQGYYEQYF
TRBD1	TRBJ1-5	.	TRBV2	TGTGCCAGCAGTGCCCAGACAGGGCTCAGCAATCAGCCCCAGCATTTT	CASSAQTGLSNQPQHF
.	TRBJ1-3	.	TRBV12-3/TRBV12-4	TGTGCCAGCAGCCCCCAGGGTCGGGGAAACACCACATATTTT	CASSPQGRGNTTYF
.	TRBJ2-5	.	TRBV5-1	TGCGCCAGCAGCCTCGGACTGTCGGAGACCCAGTACTTC	CASSLGLSETQYF
TRBD1	TRBJ1-1	many	TRBV2	TGTGCCAGCAGTACCGGGACAGGGAACACTGAAGCTTTCTTT	CASSTGTGNTEAFF
TRBD2	TRBJ2-1	.	TRBV6-1	TGTGCCAGCAGTCCACGCCCGGGACTAGGGGACAATGAGCAGTTCTTC	CASSPRPGLGDNEQFF
TRBD2	TRBJ2-1	few	TRBV12-3/TRBV12-4	TGTGCCAGTACCAGTAGCGGGGGGGAGGATGAGCAGTTCTTC	CASTSSGGEDEQFF
.	TRBJ2-3	.	TRBV7-6	TGTGCCAGCAGCGGGTTCCGCACAGATACGCAGTATTTT	CASSGFRTDTQYF
.	TRBJ1-5	.	TRBV6-2/TRBV6-3	TGTGCCAGCAGTAAGACAGAGAGAGGCAATCAGCCCCAGCATTTT	CASSKTERGNQPQHF
.	TRBJ2-1	many	TRBV7-9	TGTGCCAGCAGCACAGGATACGGGGTCTACAATGAGCAGTTCTTC	CASSTGYGVYNEQFF
.	TRBJ2-7	.	TRBV5-1	TGCGCCAGCAGCGCCGGCTCCCCCTACGAGCAGTACTTC	CASSAGSPYEQYF
TRBD2	TRBJ2-1	.	TRBV6-2/TRBV6-3	TGTGCCAGCAACAAAGGGCGGGAGTATCGTGAGCAGTTCTTC	CASNKGREYREQFF
TRBD2	TRBJ2-2	.	TRBV4-3	TGCGCCAGCAGCTCCGGGACTAGCGGCGGGAGCACCGGGGAGCTGTTTTTT	CASSSGTSGGSTGELFF
TRBD1	TRBJ1-6	.	TRBV4-3	TGCGCCAGCAGCCAATTCCGGACAGGGGGAAGATCACCCCTCCACTTT	CASSQFRTGGRSPLHF
.	TRBJ2-1	.	TRBV7-9	TGTGCCAGCAGCCAAGAACAGCCCTACAATGAGCAGTTCTTC	CASSQEQPYNEQFF
TRBD2	TRBJ2-3	many	TRBV2	TGTGCCAGCAGTGAATGGGCGGGAGAGGCAGATACGCAGTATTTT	CASSEWAGEADTQYF
.	TRBJ1-5	few	TRBV18	TGTGCCAGCTCACCGCAGTCGGGGCAGACTTTGCCCCAGCATTTT	CASSPQSGQTLPQHF
TRBD1	TRBJ2-1	.	TRBV12-3/TRBV12-4	TGTGCCAGCAACCCGACAGGGGCTTCTTACAATGAGCAGTTCTTC	CASNPTGASYNEQFF
.	TRBJ2-7	many	TRBV20-1	TGCAGTGCTAGAGCCCCCCAGGGGCACGAGCAGTACTTC	CSARAPQGHEQYF
TRBD2	TRBJ2-5	many	TRBV20-1	TGCAGTGCTATGCGGGGGTCCTCAGAGACCCAGTACTTC	CSAMRGSSETQYF
.	TRBJ2-5	many	TRBV6-5	TGTGCCAGCAGAAAAGGGGGTGCTAGCAGGTTGGGAGAGACCCAGTACTTC	CASRKGGASRLGETQYF
.	TRBJ1-4	.	TRBV5-1	TGCGCCAGCAGCTTGGGACAGACAACTAATGAAAAACTGTTTTTT	CASSLGQTTNEKLFF
TRBD1	TRBJ2-7	many	TRBV10-3	TGTGCCATCAGTAGACAGGGCCCCTACGAGCAGTACTTC	CAISRQGPYEQYF
.	TRBJ1-5	.	TRBV21-1	TGTGCCCCGGGCATGGCCAGTGGCAATCAGCCCCAGCATTTT	CAPGMASGNQPQHF
.	TRBJ1-5	few	TRBV5-5	TGTGCCAGCAGCTTGGCAGGGAATAATCAGCCCCAGCATTTT	CASSLAGNNQPQHF
.	TRBJ1-5	.	TRBV25-1	TGTGCCAGCAGTGAGTACGTAGATCAGCCCCAGCATTTT	CASSEYVDQPQHF
.	TRBJ1-2	.	TRBV12-3/TRBV12-4	TGTGCCAGCACCGCCCAAACTTTGGGCTACACCTTC	CASTAQTLGYTF
.	TRBJ2-1	.	TRBV10-3	TGTGCCACCGAGGGGACTGAACGTACTGAGCAGTTCTTC	CATEGTERTEQFF
.	TRBJ1-1	.	TRBV29-1	TGCAGCGTTGAAGGGCAGGGGCGATGGACTGAAGCTTTCTTT	CSVEGQGRWTEAFF